The 21 T cell receptor beta chains listed next were all sequenced from one sample in a study of blood T cells in healthy people across ages. Through a sample-barcoded 5' primer and a J-beta primer mix, a second PCR was run for roughly 7 to 12 cycles. TCRdb reprocessed the 5' RACE reads with MiXCR, giving one entry per CDR3 protein. The sample yields 750,000 to 850,000 distinct CDR3 sequences, 25% seen once. This same sample was also part of a study on T cells of mothers and their children.

The material sequenced was blood. These receptors were collected from a boy younger than 18 in good health.

As regards this clonotype: A junction boundary mismatches the germline segment, possibly from a read error. V and J are TRBV7-9 and TRBJ2-5; D ambiguous. The CDR3 is made up of 13 amino acids. In germline, CDR1 is SEHNR, CDR2 FQNEAQ (reference sequence). CDR3 residues: CASSSMYQEAQYF. The CDR3 bases are TGTGCCAGCAGCTCTATGTACCAAGAGGCCCAGTACTTC.

CDR3 sequence: CASGVTKNEKLFF. The CDR3 region has the DNA TGTGCCAGCGGGGTGACAAAGAATGAAAAACTGTTTTTT. The V gene is TRBV12-3 or TRBV12-4, the J gene TRBJ1-4, with D unclear. V was trimmed by 8 bases and J by 5 bases, leaving 12 bases between them. This CDR3 region has 13 residues.

The chain joins TRBV27 to TRBJ2-7, with D uncertain. This CDR3 is 13 amino acids long. The germline V gene has CDR1 MNHEY and CDR2 SMNVEV (reference sequence). Trimming removed 8 bases at V and 4 bases at J, with 15 bases between. The CDR3 here is CASGPLDGYEQYF. The CDR3 bases are TGTGCCAGCGGACCCCTAGATGGGTACGAGCAGTACTTC.

This clonotype was seen a few times. An end of the junction does not agree with germline; a read error may underlie this. The rearrangement uses TRBV4-3 and TRBJ2-4; TRBD1 is a possible D gene (6 bases). Germline CDR1 LGHNA, CDR2 YSLEER. CDR3 size: 17 residues. CDR3 in DNA: TGCGCCAGCAGCCAAGATCGAAAGGGGGTAGCCAAAAACACTCAGTACTTC. This encodes CASSQDRKGVAKNTQYF.

The rearrangement uses TRBV5-1 and TRBJ1-6, with 7 bases that match TRBD1. CDR1 and CDR2 from the germline V gene are SGHRS and YFSETQ. The V gene end was trimmed by 6 bases and the J gene end by 7 bases; junction bases not matched to a gene: 10. The CDR3 has 15 residues. The CDR3 spells CASKKIEQGNSPLHF. The DNA of the CDR3 is TGCGCCAGCAAAAAAATAGAACAGGGGAATTCACCCCTCCACTTT.

This clonotype came up many times. The rearrangement joins TRBV7-2 to TRBJ2-3, with 10 positions matching TRBD2. The CDR3 runs 17 residues. The germline CDR1 and CDR2 sequences are SGHTA and FQGNSA. V was pared by 4 bases and J by 0 bases, with 7 bases of the junction left unmatched. CDR3 in DNA: TGTGCCAGCAGCTCTAATCGACTAGCGGGTAGCACAGATACGCAGTATTTT. Translated, it gives CASSSNRLAGSTDTQYF.

This clonotype was counted between two and nine times. The V call is TRBV5-1, the J call TRBJ1-1; TRBD1 is a possible D gene (5 bases). The V gene lost 0 bases and the J gene lost 1 base, with 16 bases spanning the gap. This CDR3 is built from 17 residues. CDR1 is SGHRS and CDR2 is YFSETQ in the germline V gene. CDR3 nucleotides: TGCGCCAGCAGCTTGGGAAGGGACGGACGGACGAACACTGAAGCTTTCTTT. Translating gives CASSLGRDGRTNTEAFF.

This clonotype has more than one count but fewer than ten. Relative to the germline gene, one junction end is altered; a read error may explain this. The V call is TRBV7-9, the J call TRBJ2-7; tentatively, D is TRBD2 (6 bases). Per germline, CDR1 SEHNR and CDR2 FQNEAQ (reference sequence). This CDR3 comprises 13 residues. In DNA, the CDR3 is TGTACCAGCAGCATGACTAGCTCCTACGAGCAGTACTTC. Residues: CTSSMTSSYEQYF.

The rearrangement uses TRBV6-1 and TRBJ2-7, with TRBD1 identical over 11 bases. The CDR3 covers 14 residues. The junction had 4 bases not matched to a gene; V was cut back by 3 bases and J by 6 bases. Germline CDR1 and CDR2: MNHNS and SASEGT. The CDR3 coding sequence is TGTGCCAGCAGTGAGACGGGACAGGGGGGCGAGCAGTACTTC. Its protein is CASSETGQGGEQYF.

This clonotype has only a few counts. The V call is TRBV7-9, the J call TRBJ2-7, with D uncertain. Germline V gene data show CDR1 as SEHNR and CDR2 as FQNEAQ (reference sequence). Trimming took off 4 bases at V and 3 bases at J, with 10 bases between the two ends. The CDR3 is made up of 13 amino acids. The CDR3 nucleotides read TGTGCCAGCAGCTGGACCCTTTACTACGAGCAGTACTTC. It translates to CASSWTLYYEQYF.

The chain combines TRBV28 with TRBJ2-7; 9 nucleotides agree with TRBD2. V lost 2 bases and J lost 2; bases outside the gene matches: 7. The CDR3 covers 16 residues. Germline V gives CDR1 MDHEN, CDR2 SYDVKM. CDR3: CASSLNRLAEPYEQYF. The CDR3 DNA sequence: TGTGCCAGCAGTTTAAATAGACTAGCGGAACCCTACGAGCAGTACTTC.

The genes are TRBV18 and TRBJ1-1; a weak D match, TRBD1 (6 bases). This CDR3 region has 15 residues. Trimming left V 1 base short and J 4 bases short, with 13 bases between. From germline, CDR1 is KGHSH and CDR2 LQKENI. The CDR3 DNA sequence: TGTGCCAGCTCACCACAGGGGGGAGAGGGCACTGAAGCTTTCTTT. Translation: CASSPQGGEGTEAFF.

This clonotype was found many times. The DNA for the CDR3 is TGTGCCAGCAGCATCACAGGGACAGCCAAAAACATTCAGTACTTC. Translating it yields CASSITGTAKNIQYF. V and J are TRBV6-2 or TRBV6-3 and TRBJ2-4; D perhaps matches TRBD1 (6 bases). Germline loops: CDR1 MNHEY, CDR2 SVGEGT. With 6 bases removed from V and 0 bases from J, the gap between germline ends came to 12 bases. The CDR3 contains 15 residues.

This clonotype turned up a few times. The rearrangement uses TRBV20-1 and TRBJ2-3; tentatively, D is TRBD1 (7 bases). The V gene's germline CDR1 is DFQATT and CDR2 SNEGSKA (reference sequence). Trimming took 3 bases from V and 1 from J, leaving 17 bases between them. The CDR3 contains 16 residues. CDR3 region: CSASGGQTYGTDTQYF. CDR3 coding DNA: TGCAGTGCTAGCGGGGGACAGACCTACGGCACAGATACGCAGTATTTT.

This clonotype was counted only a few times. The chain is built from TRBV15 and TRBJ2-5; D ambiguous. CDR3 length equals 13 residues. V gave up 5 bases and J gave up 4 bases, with 11 bases separating them. Looked up from germline, CDR1 is LNHNV and CDR2 is YYDKDF (reference sequence). In DNA form, the CDR3 reads TGTGCCACCAGCGGCCCGGCCGGAGAGACCCAGTACTTC. As protein: CATSGPAGETQYF.

The chain recombines TRBV7-8 with TRBJ2-1; 8 bases line up with TRBD2. This CDR3 has 14 amino acids. V gave up 3 bases and J gave up 4 bases; unmatched junction bases: 2. Germline V gene data show CDR1 as SGHVS and CDR2 as FQNEAQ. The CDR3 sequence: CASSLRLAYNEQFF. CDR3 in DNA: TGTGCCAGCAGCTTGAGACTAGCGTACAATGAGCAGTTCTTC.

This sequence joins TRBV3-1 and TRBJ1-1; no clear D gene. Per germline, CDR1 LGHDT and CDR2 YNNKEL (reference sequence). Trimming stripped 0 bases from V and 11 bases from J, with 10 bases between. This CDR3 contains 12 residues. Here the CDR3 reads CASSQDLRRAFF. CDR3 in DNA: TGTGCCAGCAGCCAAGATCTGAGGAGGGCTTTCTTT.

In this sample, this clonotype turned up a few times. The rearrangement links TRBV4-3 to TRBJ2-5; 7 bases line up with TRBD1. Matching the DNA end better, TRBJ2-7 makes the J call doubtful. This CDR3 has 12 amino acids. Germline V gene data show CDR1 as LGHNA and CDR2 as YSLEER. The CDR3 bases are TGCGCCAGGGGACAGAGCGCCTACGAGCAGTACTTC. Translation: CARGQSAYEQYF.

The rearrangement joins TRBV29-1 to TRBJ2-4; D possibly corresponds to TRBD2 (6 bases). The germline V gene encodes CDR1 SQVTM and CDR2 ANQGSEA. V gave up 4 bases and J gave up 4 bases, with 17 bases separating them. The CDR3 sequence is 15 residues long. The CDR3 is CSVAVIAATKNIQYF. The CDR3 DNA sequence: TGCAGCGTTGCTGTCATAGCGGCCACTAAAAACATTCAGTACTTC.

This chain uses TRBV6-2 or TRBV6-3 with TRBJ2-5, with D perhaps being TRBD1 or TRBD2 (6 bases each). V lost 2 bases, J lost 5 bases, and 15 bases lay in between. Germline CDR1 MNHEY, CDR2 SVGEGT. This CDR3 has 15 amino acids. CDR3 region: CASSYGGAGWETQYF. In DNA form, the CDR3 reads TGTGCCAGCAGTTACGGGGGCGCGGGATGGGAGACCCAGTACTTC.

This clonotype showed up just a few times. The chain links TRBV25-1 to TRBJ2-3; 7 nucleotides line up with TRBD2. Germline-derived CDR1 and CDR2 are MGHDK and SYGVNS. J gave up 5 bases and V 6 bases, and 14 bases lay outside the gene matches. CDR3 length: 16 amino acids. CDR3: CASRIKRAGDLDTQYF. The CDR3 bases are TGTGCCAGCAGGATCAAAAGGGCGGGGGATTTAGATACGCAGTATTTT.